This T cell receptor beta chain was profiled in a study of vaccination effects on CD4 cells after COVID-19 (dated by TCRdb to between 2020 and 2023). About the investigation overall: In the ViraFEST assay, PBMC were stimulated with viral peptide pools, and antigen-specific CD4+ T cell clonotypes were then identified by expansion using TCR sequencing. Samples were taken from three convalescent patients early (day +14) and late (day +241, +227, +161 respectively) after vaccination. The study compared SARS-CoV-2 spike-specific CD4+ TCR repertoires before and after mRNA vaccination in COVID-19 convalescent patients and infection-naive vaccine recipients. A total of roughly 9 COVID-19 convalescent patients and a few SARS-CoV-2-naive healthy vaccine recipients were included in the full study. Some 2 million PBMC per well were cultured with approximately 10 ug/ml peptides in IMDM containing 5% human AB serum, approximately 10 IU/ml IL-2 and gentamicin. Across the study, the median time from the second dose to post-vaccine sampling was 72 days (range 14 to 241). Cultures from other donors in the study were sequenced with the Oncomine TCR Beta short-read assay on an Illumina iSeq 100.

After around 11 days of culture, CD4+ T cells were isolated with the EasySep CD4+ T cell isolation kit. Convalescent patients had PCR-confirmed SARS-CoV-2 infection between March and December 2020, before Alpha, Beta and Delta variants emerged in the United States. Two doses of either the BNT162b2 or the mRNA-1273 mRNA SARS-CoV-2 vaccine were administered to participants. Half of the culture medium was replaced with fresh IL-2-containing medium on days 3 and 7. Each peptide stimulation condition was cultured in triplicate wells unless otherwise noted. Using Ficoll-Paque Plus gradient centrifugation, PBMC were separated from whole blood and then either used fresh or cryopreserved at -140C. Genomic DNA was extracted from cultured CD4+ T cells with the QIAamp micro DNA kit. Between the V and J ends, shortened by 5 bases and 6 bases respectively, the junction contains 15 bases. The CDR3, from cysteine to phenylalanine, totals 14 residues. This entry keeps only the CDR3 DNA: 42 bases, framed from base 1. Looking up the germline V gene (reference sequence) yields CDR1 LNHDA and CDR2 SQIVND.

A note on this clone: It has no known antigen specificity. No base-level quality is on record; no much larger clone is a single base apart.

Here is what the overall study found, with its caveats: Among convalescent patients, the spike-reactive repertoire after vaccination was made up mainly of new vaccine-induced clones that were largely distinct from the clones induced by infection. Both infection-induced and vaccine-induced clones contracted markedly at late post-vaccination timepoints, which is consistent with waning T cell responses. Limitations of the study were the small number of convalescent patients and the absence of early post-infection timepoints.

Libraries came from the immunoSEQ multiplex PCR assay. TCR beta CDR3 sequencing was performed on DNA from the cultured, isolated CD4+ T cells. Per the source publication's procedure: Non-productive TCR sequences were discarded, and reads were trimmed to the CDR3 region, with only CDR3s of 7 or more amino acids retained. The MANAFEST web app was used to identify antigen-specific clonotypes by comparing expansion in peptide wells with expansion in reference cultures. For clones to be considered positive, expansion at FDR<0.05 versus reference and all other wells, an odds ratio above 5, and a frequency above 0.1% in two replicate wells were required. A clonotype was defined as cross-reactive if the clonotype was significantly expanded both in SARS-CoV-2 spike wells and in at least one common cold coronavirus spike condition. CDR3 similarity was assessed by Levenshtein distance using the stringdist R package, and unrooted trees were constructed with ape in R 3.6.1. Drawn from immuneACCESS, this table holds only the in-frame rearrangements with V and J called that TCRdb kept. Clones are partly lost; checked studies trace under half to an unresolved V gene and leave the rest unexplained. V and J calls and clone size come straight from that table; D and trimming were deduced from the DNA. Present in this sample are tens of thousands of clones, around 80% of which were seen just once. In total, the top ten clones hold 3% to 4% of the sample.

This sample comprised CD4+ T cells from PBMCs cultured without peptide, obtained after COVID-19 vaccination. The TCR was taken from a human donor who had a prior SARS-CoV-2 infection. This chain joins TRBV19 to TRBJ2-3; no D gene call is confident. The CDR3 protein is CASSLSALVDTQYF. The nucleotide sequence reads TGTGCCAGTAGTTTGAGCGCGCTAGTTGATACGCAGTATTTT. Here the CDR3 is joined to the reference TRBV19 and TRBJ2-3 genes, and the full variable domain is: DGGITQSPKYLFRKEGQNVTLSCEQNLNHDAMYWYRQDPGQGLRLIYYSQIVNDFQKGDIAEGYSVSREKKESFPLTVTSAQKNPTAFYLCASSLSALVDTQYFGPGTRLTVL.